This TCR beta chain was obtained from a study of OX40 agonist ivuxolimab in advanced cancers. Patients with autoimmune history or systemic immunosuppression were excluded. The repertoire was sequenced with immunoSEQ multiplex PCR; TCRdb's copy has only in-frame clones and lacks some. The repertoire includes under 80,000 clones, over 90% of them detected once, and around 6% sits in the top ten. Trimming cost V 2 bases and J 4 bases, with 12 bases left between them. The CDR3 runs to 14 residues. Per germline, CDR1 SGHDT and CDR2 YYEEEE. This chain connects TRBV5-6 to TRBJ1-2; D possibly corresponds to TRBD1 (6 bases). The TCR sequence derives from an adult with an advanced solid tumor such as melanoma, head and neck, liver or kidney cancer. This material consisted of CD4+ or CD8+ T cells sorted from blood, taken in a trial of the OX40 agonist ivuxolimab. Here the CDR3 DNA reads TGTGCCAGCAGCTTAGGCAGGGGAATCTATGGCTACACCTTC. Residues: CASSLGRGIYGYTF.